This record concerns one T cell receptor beta chain sequence. During active infection, Seattle patients enrolled and were then monitored through disease. This record comes from a study of blood T cell repertoires in COVID-19. In the study overall: The cDNA or gDNA used as material had been derived from T cells, B-cell-depleted T cells, or PBMCs.

Original analysis: Estimated nucleated cell counts came from reference gene primer amplification. The protocol was immunoSEQ multiplex PCR, while the TCRdb copy is restricted to in-frame clones and leaves out a portion. The V and J calls and clone size come from that table; D and trimming were worked out from the DNA. This table holds hundreds of thousands of clones, 83% found once. CDR3 size: 13 residues. Germline lookup yields CDR1 SGHTA and CDR2 FQGTGA. V was clipped by 5 bases and J by 13 bases; unmatched bases: 11. The clonotype comes from a woman under 40 with COVID-19, enrolled during active disease. V is TRBV7-3 and J is TRBJ2-3; 8 bases map to TRBD2. Material for sequencing was peripheral blood. The CDR3 protein is CASSREPGGGKYF. Here the CDR3 DNA reads TGTGCCAGCAGCCGAGAACCGGGCGGGGGGAAGTATTTT.